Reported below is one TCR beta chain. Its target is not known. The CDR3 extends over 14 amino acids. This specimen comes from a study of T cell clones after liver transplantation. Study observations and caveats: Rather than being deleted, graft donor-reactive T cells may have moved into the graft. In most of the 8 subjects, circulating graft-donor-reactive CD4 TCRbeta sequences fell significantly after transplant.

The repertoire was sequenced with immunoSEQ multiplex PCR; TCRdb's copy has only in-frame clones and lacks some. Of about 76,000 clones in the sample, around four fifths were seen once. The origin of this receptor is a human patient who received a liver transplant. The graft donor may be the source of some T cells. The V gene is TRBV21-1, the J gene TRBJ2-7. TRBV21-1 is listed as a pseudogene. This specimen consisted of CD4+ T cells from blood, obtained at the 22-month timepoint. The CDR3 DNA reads TGTGCCAGCAGCAATCCCCTCAGAGACTACGAGCAGTACTTC. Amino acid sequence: CASSNPLRDYEQYF.